This TCR beta chain was captured in a study of OX40 agonist ivuxolimab in advanced cancers. The ends lost 5 bases at V and 2 bases at J; junction bases unmatched: 5. CDR1 MNHNS and CDR2 SASEGT come from the germline V gene. This CDR3 is built from 14 residues. TCRdb's table, derived via immunoSEQ multiplex PCR, lists solely in-frame clones and lacks some. The data hold 50,000 to 55,000 clones, with 70% to 90% observed a single time. The rearrangement links TRBV6-1 to TRBJ1-1, with 7 nucleotides matching TRBD1. This receptor was taken from an adult with an advanced solid tumor such as melanoma, head and neck, liver or kidney cancer. This specimen consisted of CD4+ or CD8+ T cells sorted from blood, obtained in a trial of the OX40 agonist ivuxolimab. CDR3 sequence reads: CASSTGTVNTEAFF. CDR3 nucleotides: TGTGCCAGCAGTACCGGGACAGTCAACACTGAAGCTTTCTTT.